This T cell receptor (beta chain) was recorded in a study of cytomegalovirus exposure and HLA in healthy donors. Findings and limits, study-wide: TCR beta chain V- and J-gene trimming was linked, in a later analysis, to a missense variant in DCLRE1C. Fewer N-insertions than the roughly 670-donor mean were reportedly shown by an Asian-associated ancestry cluster in a later analysis. Most sequenced TCRs were rare (though some public TCRs occurred in many donors).

V trimming: 0 bases; J trimming: 9 bases; junction bases outside the gene matches: 9. Germline V CDR1 and CDR2: SGHRS, YFSETQ. The CDR3 runs 15 residues. This clone was observed a single time. Its antigen is undetermined. The PCR ran on 60 Vbeta and 13 Jbeta primers. The data were produced by immunoSEQ multiplex PCR, yet TCRdb's version contains in-frame clones alone and is incomplete. The top ten clones hold roughly 1% of a sample with 150,000 to 200,000 clones, roughly four fifths of them seen once. This sequence was found in a woman aged 40 to 50 in good health and CMV-seronegative. The sequencing sample was made of PBMCs. This chain links TRBV5-1 with TRBJ2-1, with TRBD2 matching over 7 bases. The CDR3 DNA reads TGCGCCAGCAGCTTGGCCTCGGCGGGAGAGGGTGAGCAGTTCTTC. It codes for CASSLASAGEGEQFF.